This T cell receptor beta chain appears in the sequencing data of a study of Ad26.COV2.S vaccination and SARS-CoV-2 variants. Comments on this clone: Its antigen is currently unknown. Different DNA sequences within this sample yield the same CDR3.

Study-level results: Analytic work on TCR breadth and depth might have understated the full extent of total T cell responses. Reported post-vaccination CD8+ and CD4+ T cell responses to spike showed substantial breadth.

Trimming removed 6 bases at V and 3 bases at J, with 9 bases between. Germline V lookup: CDR1 LNHDA, CDR2 SQIVND (reference sequence). This CDR3 is 12 amino acids long. The repertoire was sequenced with immunoSEQ multiplex PCR; TCRdb's copy has only in-frame clones and lacks some. The table shows about 350,000 clones, with about 87% occurring only once. Stated treatment: around 19 received Ad26.COV2.S at low or high dose, single or two shots; roughly five received placebo; per-sample allocation not given. Samples analyzed were those drawn on day 63 after the first vaccine or placebo injection. V and J are TRBV19 and TRBJ2-7; D uncertain. This clonotype originated in a person aged 18-65 years who received the Ad26.COV2.S COVID-19 vaccine or a placebo. Sequenced material: peripheral blood, taken in a trial of Ad26.COV2.S vaccine versus placebo. The CDR3 DNA reads TGTGCCAGTAGCACTTCCAGCTACGAGCAGTACTTC. This encodes CASSTSSYEQYF.